The rows below give T cell receptor beta chains drawn from one sample of a study of Ad26.COV2.S vaccination and SARS-CoV-2 variants. Profiled with immunoSEQ multiplex PCR; TCRdb holds only in-frame clones, not every one. This sample has roughly 500,000 clones; roughly nine tenths occur once, and the top ten carry approximately 2.5%. Material: peripheral blood, obtained in a trial of Ad26.COV2.S vaccine versus placebo. These receptor sequences come from a person aged 18-60 years who received the Ad26.COV2.S COVID-19 vaccine or a placebo. The CDR3 runs from the conserved cysteine through the conserved F or W. The D gene is left open where the match is weak. Clone size is given for some rows only: seen once, a few or many times, or a class if the clone is expanded.

v_call	clone_size	j_call	d_call	cdr3_aa	cdr3_nt
TRBV19	once	TRBJ2-1	TRBD2	CASSIRSPRGESTGYEQFF	TGTGCCAGTAGTATTCGATCCCCGCGGGGGGAGTCGACAGGATATGAGCAGTTCTTC
TRBV5-5	once	TRBJ1-5	-	CASSLVAGNQPQHF	TGTGCCAGCAGCTTGGTGGCAGGGAATCAGCCCCAGCATTTT
TRBV21-1	-	TRBJ1-3	-	CASSPWGTEVSGNTIYF	TGTGCCAGCAGCCCTTGGGGGACAGAAGTCTCTGGAAACACCATATATTTT
TRBV15	once	TRBJ2-1	TRBD1	CATSRGTGTGYNEQFF	TGTGCCACCAGCAGAGGCACCGGGACAGGGTACAATGAGCAGTTCTTC
TRBV6-5	-	TRBJ1-6	-	CAAGGPSSYNSPLHF	TGTGCCGCCGGGGGGCCGAGCTCCTATAATTCACCCCTCCACTTT
TRBV11-3	-	TRBJ2-5	TRBD1	CASSSGQGPQETQYF	TGTGCCAGCAGCTCTGGACAGGGACCTCAAGAGACCCAGTACTTC
TRBV7-6	-	TRBJ1-2	TRBD1	CASSLAAGGFRGYGYTF	TGTGCCAGCAGCTTAGCGGCAGGGGGCTTTCGGGGCTATGGCTACACCTTC
TRBV7-9	-	TRBJ2-3	TRBD2	CAIGTSGSTDTQYF	TGTGCCATCGGGACTAGCGGTAGCACAGATACGCAGTATTTT
TRBV7-2	-	TRBJ2-1	-	CASSLAWGPSYNEQFF	TGTGCCAGCAGCTTAGCTTGGGGCCCCTCCTACAATGAGCAGTTCTTC
TRBV6-2/TRBV6-3	-	TRBJ1-1	TRBD1	CASSHPDRAWNTEAFF	TGTGCCAGCAGTCACCCCGACAGGGCATGGAACACTGAAGCTTTCTTT
TRBV10-3	-	TRBJ2-5	TRBD1	CAISSDRGEETQYF	TGTGCCATCAGTTCTGACAGGGGGGAAGAGACCCAGTACTTC
TRBV18	-	TRBJ1-2	TRBD1	CASSPRTGIFYTF	TGTGCCAGCTCACCGAGGACAGGGATTTTCTACACCTTC
TRBV5-1	-	TRBJ1-1	-	CASSLEGRTEAFF	TGCGCCAGCAGCTTGGAAGGGAGGACTGAAGCTTTCTTT
TRBV28	-	TRBJ2-5	-	CASTRQRGTQYF	TGTGCCAGCACCCGCCAGCGAGGGACCCAGTACTTC
TRBV4-1	-	TRBJ1-1	-	CASSYLSRGTEAFF	TGCGCCAGCAGCTATCTGTCCCGGGGCACTGAAGCTTTCTTT
TRBV12-5	-	TRBJ1-4	TRBD1	CASGIGTVDEKLFF	TGTGCTAGTGGTATCGGGACAGTTGATGAAAAACTGTTTTTT
TRBV27	-	TRBJ2-5	TRBD2	CASGPWASGGPGQETQYF	TGTGCCAGCGGTCCGTGGGCTAGCGGGGGCCCGGGCCAAGAGACCCAGTACTTC
TRBV30	-	TRBJ1-4	-	CAWDQGEKLFF	TGTGCCTGGGACCAGGGGGAAAAACTGTTTTTT
TRBV7-2	once	TRBJ1-1	-	CASSSQGRLNTEAFF	TGTGCCAGCAGCTCTCAGGGGAGGTTGAACACTGAAGCTTTCTTT
TRBV19	-	TRBJ2-5	TRBD2	CASKLADLNQETQYF	TGTGCCAGTAAACTAGCGGATCTAAATCAAGAGACCCAGTACTTC
TRBV18	-	TRBJ2-5	TRBD1	CASSPTGQGETQYF	TGTGCCAGCTCCCCCACGGGACAGGGAGAGACCCAGTACTTC
TRBV18	-	TRBJ2-7	-	CASSPGEGRSYEQYF	TGTGCCAGCTCACCAGGTGAGGGACGGTCCTACGAGCAGTACTTC
TRBV5-1	-	TRBJ2-7	-	CASSLERPNYEQYF	TGCGCCAGCAGCTTGGAAAGGCCTAACTACGAGCAGTACTTC
TRBV18	-	TRBJ2-1	TRBD2	CASHKGAGGINNEQFF	TGTGCCAGCCACAAGGGAGCGGGAGGTATAAACAATGAGCAGTTCTTC
TRBV12-3/TRBV12-4	-	TRBJ1-5	-	CASSFSNQPQHF	TGTGCCAGCAGTTTTAGCAATCAGCCCCAGCATTTT
TRBV28	-	TRBJ2-4	-	CASSFPSEVAKNIQYF	TGTGCCAGCAGTTTTCCTAGCGAAGTAGCCAAAAACATTCAGTACTTC
TRBV28	-	TRBJ1-5	-	CASGITSVQPQHF	TGTGCCAGCGGAATCACAAGCGTTCAGCCCCAGCATTTT
TRBV19	-	TRBJ2-3	-	CASSPSRIDTQYF	TGTGCCAGTAGTCCCTCCAGGATAGATACGCAGTATTTT
TRBV2	-	TRBJ1-2	-	CASSEAGTIYGYTF	TGTGCCAGCAGTGAAGCGGGGACAATCTATGGCTACACCTTC
TRBV5-1	-	TRBJ2-1	TRBD2	CASSYGLAGSNEQFF	TGCGCCAGCAGCTACGGACTAGCGGGAAGCAATGAGCAGTTCTTC
TRBV19	-	TRBJ1-5	-	CASSISGRGVSNQPQHF	TGTGCCAGTAGTATATCTGGCAGGGGTGTGAGCAATCAGCCCCAGCATTTT
TRBV27	-	TRBJ2-3	-	CASSPWERGTQYF	TGTGCCAGCAGTCCCTGGGAAAGGGGTACGCAGTATTTT